A single sample gave rise to the 18 T cell receptor beta chains below, sequenced in a study of neurological immune-mediated disorders. TCRdb itself ran the 5' RACE reads through MiXCR, one entry per CDR3 protein. The table has approximately 100,000 distinct CDR3 sequences, 3.5% to 4% seen once. The specimen was PBMCs. The receptors here all came from a woman aged 18-29 years with multiple sclerosis.

At least ten counts were recorded for this clonotype. The V gene is TRBV12-3 or TRBV12-4, the J gene TRBJ2-7, with D maybe TRBD2 (5 bases). The V gene lost 8 bases and the J gene lost 0 bases, with 11 bases spanning the gap. The CDR3 runs 13 residues. The CDR3 here is CASRLAGSYEQYF. In DNA, the CDR3 is TGTGCCAGCCGCTTGGCGGGCTCCTACGAGCAGTACTTC.

This clonotype was seen at least ten times. The chain is built from TRBV5-1 and TRBJ1-5, with D uncertain. This CDR3 has 13 residues. V was cut by 1 base and J by 7 bases, with 9 bases left in between. CDR1 and CDR2 (germline): SGHRS, YFSETQ. CDR3 loop: CASSLSEGQPQHF. The CDR3 region has the DNA TGCGCCAGCAGCTTGAGTGAGGGACAGCCCCAGCATTTT. Variable domain in full (rest from reference TRBV5-1 and TRBJ1-5): KAGVTQTPRYLIKTRGQQVTLSCSPISGHRSVSWYQQTPGQGLQFLFEYFSETQRNKGNFPGRFSGRQFSNSRSEMNVSTLELGDSALYLCASSLSEGQPQHFGDGTRLSIL.

Ten or more counts support this clonotype. The V call is TRBV5-1, the J call TRBJ2-3; no clear D gene. Trimming took 4 bases from V and 4 from J, leaving 13 bases between them. The germline V gene has CDR1 SGHRS and CDR2 YFSETQ. This CDR3 is built from 14 residues. This CDR3 is CASSGTSSADTQYF. Here the CDR3 DNA reads TGCGCCAGCAGCGGTACTTCCAGCGCAGATACGCAGTATTTT.

This clonotype was observed at least ten times. This chain joins TRBV5-1 and TRBJ2-5; D is perhaps TRBD1 (5 bases). Trimming removed 0 bases from V and 5 bases from J, with 11 bases in between. CDR1 is SGHRS and CDR2 is YFSETQ in the germline V gene. This CDR3 spans 14 amino acids. For the CDR3, the DNA is TGCGCCAGCAGCTTGGGACAGCCACGTGAGACCCAGTACTTC. Its translation is CASSLGQPRETQYF.

This clonotype occurred many times. The chain is built from TRBV2 and TRBJ2-1; weak D call: TRBD2 (6 bases). CDR1 SNHLY and CDR2 FYNNEI come from the germline V gene. V lost 6 bases, J lost 4 bases, and 13 bases lay in between. This CDR3 has 14 residues. The CDR3 sequence: CASRGPGLYNEQFF. Here the CDR3 DNA reads TGTGCCAGCAGGGGCCCGGGACTTTACAATGAGCAGTTCTTC.

This clonotype was seen many times. The V call is TRBV29-1, the J call TRBJ2-3, with 14 bases fitting TRBD2. The germline V gene encodes CDR1 SQVTM and CDR2 ANQGSEA. The CDR3 runs to 15 residues. The trim removed 6 bases at V and 1 base at J, leaving 3 bases unmatched. CDR3 sequence: CSVEGLAGGTDTQYF. In nucleotides, the CDR3 is TGCAGCGTGGAGGGACTAGCGGGAGGCACAGATACGCAGTATTTT.

This clonotype appeared many times. The chain uses TRBV9 and TRBJ2-5; 11 nucleotides agree with TRBD2. The CDR3 length is 16 residues. Germline CDR1 and CDR2: SGDLS and YYNGEE. V shed 4 bases, J shed 4 bases, and the junction held 9 bases outside the gene matches. The CDR3 sequence is CASSPVLTSGIETQYF. In nucleotides, the CDR3 is TGTGCCAGCAGCCCCGTTCTGACTAGCGGGATAGAGACCCAGTACTTC.

The sample holds many counts of this clonotype. V gene TRBV20-1 combines with J gene TRBJ1-3; D gene unclear. The V gene lost 0 bases and the J gene lost 1 base, with 7 bases spanning the gap. The CDR3 is made up of 14 amino acids. Germline CDR1 DFQATT, CDR2 SNEGSKA (reference sequence). CDR3 DNA sequence: TGCAGTGCTAGAGATCACTTATCTGGAAACACCATATATTTT. The encoded protein is CSARDHLSGNTIYF.

This clonotype has ten or more counts. This chain uses TRBV10-3 with TRBJ2-7; the D is unclear. CDR1 ENHRY and CDR2 SYGVKD come from the germline V gene. V gave up 0 bases and J gave up 6 bases, with 6 bases separating them. CDR3 length equals 12 residues. CDR3 protein: CAISESSGEQYF. In DNA form, the CDR3 reads TGTGCCATCAGTGAGTCGTCGGGCGAGCAGTACTTC.

There are many counts of this clonotype. The J gene is TRBJ2-5, the V gene TRBV18, with D unresolved. The V end lost 2 bases, the J end lost 3 bases, and 7 bases lay between the germline ends. The CDR3 length is 13 residues. In germline, CDR1 is KGHSH, CDR2 LQKENI. DNA for the CDR3: TGTGCCAGCTCACCAAGTTGGGAAGAGACCCAGTACTTC. Translating gives CASSPSWEETQYF. The full variable domain, rest sourced from reference TRBV18 and TRBJ2-5, is NAGVMQNPRHLVRRRGQEARLRCSPMKGHSHVYWYRQLPEEGLKFMVYLQKENIIDESGMPKERFSAEFPKEGPSILRIQQVVRGDSAAYFCASSPSWEETQYFGPGTRLLVL.

This clonotype has just a few counts. This chain joins TRBV18 and TRBJ1-1; D uncertain. Germline values: CDR1 KGHSH, CDR2 LQKENI. V gave up 2 bases and J gave up 7 bases, with 11 bases separating them. The CDR3 has 13 residues. The CDR3 region has the DNA TGTGCCAGCTCACCAGGGGTCGGGGTTGAAGCTTTCTTT. Translated, it gives CASSPGVGVEAFF.

This clonotype was counted ten times or more. The chain employs TRBV28 and TRBJ2-7, with a possible D match to TRBD1 (6 bases). Germline V gives CDR1 MDHEN, CDR2 SYDVKM. There are 13 residues in the CDR3. Trimming pared 5 bases from V and 8 bases from J, leaving 16 bases between. CDR3 sequence reads: CASSPPGQLKQYF. The CDR3 DNA is TGTGCCAGCAGTCCACCCGGACAGTTGAAGCAGTACTTC.

There are many counts of this clonotype. The V and J genes are TRBV20-1 and TRBJ2-7, with 7 bases fitting TRBD2. The junction had 1 base not matched to a gene; V was cut back by 6 bases and J by 2 bases. Germline-derived CDR1 and CDR2 are DFQATT and SNEGSKA (reference sequence). The CDR3 is made up of 11 amino acids. The CDR3 region has the DNA TGCAGTGCCCGGGGGGCCTACGAGCAGTACTTC. Its protein is CSARGAYEQYF.

The table lists this clonotype with a few counts. The chain is built from TRBV20-1 and TRBJ1-1; 7 bases match TRBD1. The CDR3 extends over 12 amino acids. The germline CDR1 and CDR2 sequences are DFQATT and SNEGSKA (reference sequence). J lost 7 bases, V lost 3 bases, and 5 bases had no gene match. The CDR3 DNA reads TGCAGTGCTAGGATACAGGGGATTGAAGCTTTCTTT. Protein product: CSARIQGIEAFF.

The rearrangement links TRBV20-1 to TRBJ2-2; 10 bases align to TRBD2. Germline CDR1 is DFQATT and CDR2 is SNEGSKA (reference sequence). The trim removed 3 bases at V and 5 bases at J, leaving 6 bases unmatched. The CDR3 runs 15 residues. CDR3 sequence reads: CSASLAGARTGELFF. The CDR3, as DNA: TGCAGTGCTAGTCTAGCGGGAGCTAGGACCGGGGAGCTGTTTTTT.

This clonotype showed up many times. The rearrangement joins TRBV4-3 to TRBJ2-7; 7 bases line up with TRBD1. The V gene end was trimmed by 1 base and the J gene end by 6 bases; junction bases not matched to a gene: 3. Germline V lookup: CDR1 LGHNA, CDR2 YSLEER. The CDR3 runs to 13 residues. CDR3 sequence: CASSQGQGAEQYF. The CDR3 DNA sequence: TGCGCCAGCAGCCAAGGACAGGGAGCCGAGCAGTACTTC.

Ten or more counts support this clonotype. The chain employs TRBV6-5 and TRBJ2-3; 15 nucleotides match TRBD2. This CDR3 comprises 17 residues. The V segment lost 6 bases and the J segment 4 bases; nucleotides outside the gene matches: 8. From germline, CDR1 is MNHEY and CDR2 SVGAGI. The CDR3 nucleotides read TGTGCCAGCAGAGGACTAGCGGGAGGGCCAATGGCAGATACGCAGTATTTT. Its protein is CASRGLAGGPMADTQYF.

This clonotype was detected ten times or more. V gene TRBV20-1 combines with J gene TRBJ2-2, with TRBD2 matching 9 bases. Germline values: CDR1 DFQATT, CDR2 SNEGSKA (reference sequence). CDR3 length equals 14 residues. Germline trimming cut 5 bases from V and 1 base from J; bases unmatched to any gene: 2. CDR3 sequence: CSAQTSGNTGELFF. CDR3 DNA: TGCAGTGCTCAGACTAGCGGGAACACCGGGGAGCTGTTTTTT.